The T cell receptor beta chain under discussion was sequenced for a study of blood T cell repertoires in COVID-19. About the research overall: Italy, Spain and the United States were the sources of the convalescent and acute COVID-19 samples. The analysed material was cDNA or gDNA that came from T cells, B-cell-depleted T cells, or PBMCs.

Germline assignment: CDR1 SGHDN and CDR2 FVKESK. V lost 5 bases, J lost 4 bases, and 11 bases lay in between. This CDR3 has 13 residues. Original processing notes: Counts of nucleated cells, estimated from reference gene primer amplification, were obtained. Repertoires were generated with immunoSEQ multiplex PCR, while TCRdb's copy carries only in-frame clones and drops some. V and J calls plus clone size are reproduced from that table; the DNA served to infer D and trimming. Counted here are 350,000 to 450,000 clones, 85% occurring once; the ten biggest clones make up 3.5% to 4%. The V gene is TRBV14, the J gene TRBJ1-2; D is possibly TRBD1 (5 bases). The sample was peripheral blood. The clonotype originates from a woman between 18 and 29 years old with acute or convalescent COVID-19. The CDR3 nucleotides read TGTGCCAGCAGCTCCGACAGTCTCTATGGCTACACCTTC. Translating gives CASSSDSLYGYTF. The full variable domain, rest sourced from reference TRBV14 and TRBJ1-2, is EAGVTQFPSHSVIEKGQTVTLRCDPISGHDNLYWYRRVMGKEIKFLLHFVKESKQDESGMPNNRFLAERTGGTYSTLKVQPAELEDSGVYFCASSSDSLYGYTFGSGTRLTVV.